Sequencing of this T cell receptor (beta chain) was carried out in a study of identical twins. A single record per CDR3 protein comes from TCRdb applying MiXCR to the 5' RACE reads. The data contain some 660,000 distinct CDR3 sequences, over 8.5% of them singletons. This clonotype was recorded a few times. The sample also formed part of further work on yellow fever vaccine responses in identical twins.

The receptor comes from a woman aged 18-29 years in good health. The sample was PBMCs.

CDR3 sequence (DNA): TGTGCCATCAGTGAGATGGGACAGACAGTCGATACGCAGTATTTT. This translates into CAISEMGQTVDTQYF. This chain joins TRBV10-3 and TRBJ2-3; 7 nucleotides align to TRBD1. This CDR3 comprises 15 residues. Germline V gene sequence: CDR1 ENHRY, CDR2 SYGVKD. The J segment lost 6 bases and the V segment lost 2 bases, leaving 8 bases of the junction unmatched.